The entry below gives a single T cell receptor beta chain sequence along with its context. Germline and junction disagree at one end, which may indicate a read error. The sample is drawn from a study of technical replicates of blood from several donors. Assay used: immunoSEQ multiplex PCR; TCRdb lists only in-frame clones, some missing. The sample lists 60,000 to 85,000 clones, about 94% occurring once. The CDR3 has 13 residues. Per germline, CDR1 LGHNA and CDR2 YSLEER. The TCR sequence derives from a human donor in good health. The gene calls are TRBV4-3 and TRBJ2-5; no firm D call. Input material: T cells isolated from PBMCs. CDR3 in amino acids: CASSQDWREAQYF. In DNA, the CDR3 is TGCGCCAGCAGCCAAGACTGGCGAGAGGCCCAGTACTTC.